The rows below give T cell receptor beta chains drawn from one sample of a study of identical twins. TCRdb called the 5' RACE reads again in MiXCR, with one record for every CDR3 protein. The sample shows approximately 890,000 distinct CDR3 sequences, roughly 12% of them seen only once. The same data also went into a second study, on yellow fever vaccine responses in identical twins.

Input material: PBMCs. The receptors shown here come from a woman under 30 in good health. The CDR3 runs from the conserved cysteine through the conserved F or W. Each record gives: J gene, clone size, V gene, D gene, CDR3 DNA, CDR3 protein. D genes are given only for firm matches. Rows may omit the clone size; those that give it use once, few, many or a size class.

>TRBJ2-2|.|TRBV29-1|.
TGCAGCGTTGAAGGGGCTCGGAACGGGGAGCTGTTTTTT
CSVEGARNGELFF
>TRBJ2-7|.|TRBV7-9|.
TGTGCCAGCAGCTTAGCCCCGGGTGTCGAGCAGTACTTC
CASSLAPGVEQYF
>TRBJ2-3|few|TRBV2|TRBD2
TGTGCCAGCAGTGAAGACTACCCTAGCGGGGGTGCAGATACGCAGTATTTT
CASSEDYPSGGADTQYF
>TRBJ2-7|few|TRBV28|.
TGTGCCAGCAGTTTTGGGCAGGGCCGACTTTACGAGCAGTACTTC
CASSFGQGRLYEQYF
>TRBJ1-2|few|TRBV5-6|.
TGTGCCAGCAGCCCCCCCGCGGGCACCCAGGGAGGCTACACCTTC
CASSPPAGTQGGYTF
>TRBJ2-5|few|TRBV20-1|.
TGCAGTGCCCTCGTGGGAGGGGGAGGAGAGACCCAGTACTTC
CSALVGGGGETQYF
>TRBJ1-2|.|TRBV4-1|.
TGCGCCAGCAGCCAATCGGGGGAGGTCGGCTATGGCTACACCTTC
CASSQSGEVGYGYTF
>TRBJ1-5|many|TRBV27|TRBD1
TGTGCCAGCAGTTCAGTCCCGGGACAGGGCCCTCAGCCCCAGCATTTT
CASSSVPGQGPQPQHF
>TRBJ2-2|few|TRBV28|TRBD2
TGTGCCAGCAGTTTTCGGGTTGTAGCGGGACCCCCGAACACCGGGGAGCTGTTTTTT
CASSFRVVAGPPNTGELFF
>TRBJ2-3|few|TRBV7-6|TRBD2
TGTGCCAGCAGCTTAGGGGCTAGCGGGGGTCTGGTAGATACGCAGTATTTT
CASSLGASGGLVDTQYF
>TRBJ2-6|.|TRBV28|.
TGTGCCAGCAGTTCCCACAGTTCTGGGGCCAACGTCCTGACTTTC
CASSSHSSGANVLTF
>TRBJ2-1|many|TRBV20-1|TRBD2
TGCAGTGCTAGACCAAAGGGACTAGCGGGAGGGCCAGGGTACAATGAGCAGTTCTTC
CSARPKGLAGGPGYNEQFF
>TRBJ2-5|few|TRBV20-1|TRBD2
TGCAGTGCTAGGCCCCCGACTAGCGGGGGGGAGACCCAGTACTTC
CSARPPTSGGETQYF
>TRBJ2-1|.|TRBV9|TRBD2
TGTGCCAGCAGCGTTGGGACTAACTCCTACAATGAGCAGTTCTTC
CASSVGTNSYNEQFF
>TRBJ2-1|.|TRBV5-1|TRBD2
TGCGCCAGCAGCCTGAGCGGGAGGCCCGGGGATGAGCAGTTCTTC
CASSLSGRPGDEQFF
>TRBJ2-1|.|TRBV11-2|TRBD1
TGTGCCAGCAGACCCGGGACAGCAACCTACAATGAGCAGTTCTTC
CASRPGTATYNEQFF
>TRBJ2-1|few|TRBV13|TRBD2
TGTGCCAGCAGCTTGGAGCGGGGGGCCCTCAATGAGCAGTTCTTC
CASSLERGALNEQFF
>TRBJ2-5|.|TRBV10-3|.
TGTGCCATCAGTGGGACCGGGACACCCTTCCAAGAGACCCAGTACTTC
CAISGTGTPFQETQYF
>TRBJ2-1|.|TRBV5-1|.
TGCGCCAGCAGCTTGGATGTATCGGCGAGCTCCTACAATGAGCAGTTCTTC
CASSLDVSASSYNEQFF
>TRBJ1-1|few|TRBV10-3|.
TGTGCCATCAGTGAGTCGCCAGTGTCCCTGAACACTGAAGCTTTCTTT
CAISESPVSLNTEAFF
>TRBJ2-1|few|TRBV5-1|.
TGCGCCAGCAGCTTGGCCCAGGACTCCTACAATGAGCAGTTCTTC
CASSLAQDSYNEQFF
>TRBJ2-5|few|TRBV7-2|.
TGTGCCAGCAGAGCGTGGGGTGTTACGGAGACCCAGTACTTC
CASRAWGVTETQYF
>TRBJ2-1|few|TRBV5-5|.
TGTGCCAGCAGCTTCCGGCCTGACTACAATGAGCAGTTCTTC
CASSFRPDYNEQFF
>TRBJ2-5|few|TRBV20-1|TRBD2
TGCAGCTCCGGGGGGGTGGCCCAGTACTTC
CSSGGVAQYF
>TRBJ1-2|.|TRBV29-1|.
TGCAGTACCTGGGGGCAGAGTGGCTACACCTTC
CSTWGQSGYTF
>TRBJ1-5|.|TRBV6-1|TRBD1
TGTGCCACCGAGACAGGGGCGACGTTAAGCAATCAGCCCCAGCATTTT
CATETGATLSNQPQHF
>TRBJ1-2|.|TRBV6-5|.
TGTGCCAGCAGTTACGAGTCCGGCTATGGCTACACCTTC
CASSYESGYGYTF
>TRBJ2-2|few|TRBV11-2|.
TGTGCCAGCAGCCCGGGGCGGGGAGGTTTCACCGGGGAGCTGTTTTTT
CASSPGRGGFTGELFF
>TRBJ2-2|.|TRBV29-1|TRBD2
TGCAGCGGGGGACTAGCGGGAGGCACCGGGGAGCTGTTTTTT
CSGGLAGGTGELFF
>TRBJ1-2|few|TRBV27|.
TGTGCCAGCAGCGGCACTTACAGCGATGGCTACACCTTC
CASSGTYSDGYTF
>TRBJ2-1|few|TRBV12-3/TRBV12-4|.
TGTGCCAGCAGTTTGGAGGGTACTATAGACAATGAGCAGTTCTTC
CASSLEGTIDNEQFF
>TRBJ2-3|few|TRBV4-1|.
TGCGCCAGCAGCCAGTACAGCACAGATACGCAGTATTTT
CASSQYSTDTQYF
>TRBJ2-7|few|TRBV12-3/TRBV12-4|.
TGTGCCAGCAGTTTATTAGAGTACGAGCAGTACTTC
CASSLLEYEQYF
>TRBJ1-5|.|TRBV4-1|TRBD1
TGCGCCAGCAGCCAACGACAGGGGACTCAGCCCCAGCATTTT
CASSQRQGTQPQHF
>TRBJ1-5|many|TRBV29-1|TRBD1
TGCAGCGTTAGAGGGACAGAGACTCAGCCCCAGCATTTT
CSVRGTETQPQHF
>TRBJ2-7|.|TRBV20-1|.
TGCAGTGCTAGAGGGACGGCCTCCTACGAGCAGTACTTC
CSARGTASYEQYF
>TRBJ1-5|few|TRBV12-3/TRBV12-4|.
TGTGCCAGCAGCCCCGGGACGTTGGCCCAGCCCCAGCATTTT
CASSPGTLAQPQHF
>TRBJ2-1|few|TRBV5-1|TRBD2
TGCGCCAGCAGCTTGGCCGGAGCGGGGACGTTCTCCTACAATGAGCAGTTCTTC
CASSLAGAGTFSYNEQFF
>TRBJ2-2|many|TRBV5-5|.
TGTGCCAGCAGCCCCGGACTGGTCACCGGGGAGCTGTTTTTT
CASSPGLVTGELFF
>TRBJ2-3|few|TRBV24-1|TRBD2
TGTGCCACCAGTCGCGGGGGGGATACAGATACGCAGTATTTT
CATSRGGDTDTQYF
>TRBJ2-5|few|TRBV11-2|TRBD2
TGTGCCAGCAGCCCCAGGACCGGGACTACGGGCCAAGAGACCCAGTACTTC
CASSPRTGTTGQETQYF
>TRBJ1-2|.|TRBV20-1|.
TGCAGTGCGGCCTCAGGGGCTGGGGATGGCTACACCTTC
CSAASGAGDGYTF
>TRBJ1-6|.|TRBV7-9|.
TGTGCCAGCAGCTCCGACAGAGCCAAAGGAAATTCACCCCTCCACTTT
CASSSDRAKGNSPLHF
>TRBJ2-3|.|TRBV5-6|TRBD2
TGTGCCAGCAGCGCCGTGATTAGCGGGATCACAGATACGCAGTATTTT
CASSAVISGITDTQYF
>TRBJ1-6|few|TRBV27|.
TGTGCCAGCAGGGTTTATAATTCACCCCTCCACTTT
CASRVYNSPLHF
>TRBJ2-5|.|TRBV7-8|.
TGTGCCAGCAGCTTATCGCGGTCGACCGGGGTCCGGGAGACCCAGTACTTC
CASSLSRSTGVRETQYF